The 11 T cell receptor beta chains below come from one sample, sequenced in a study of blood T cell repertoires in COVID-19. Profiled with immunoSEQ multiplex PCR; TCRdb holds only in-frame clones, not every one. The sample yields 100,000 to 150,000 clones, roughly 75% seen once. Input material: peripheral blood. Receptor source: a man aged 55 to 70 with active or convalescent COVID-19.

This chain connects TRBV20-1 to TRBJ2-7, with D possibly TRBD2 on 5 matching bases. The ends were cut back, 8 bases at V and 1 base at J, with 9 bases in the middle. The CDR3 covers 11 residues. Germline loops: CDR1 DFQATT, CDR2 SNEGSKA (reference sequence). DNA of the CDR3: TGCAGTCACCGGGGTTCCTACGAGCAGTACTTC. Its protein product is CSHRGSYEQYF.

About this clone: The identical CDR3 is also encoded by other nucleotide sequences in the sample. V is TRBV7-2 and J is TRBJ1-4; D uncertain. V lost 0 bases to trimming and J lost 4 bases, with 9 bases between them. CDR3 length: 15 residues. Looked up from germline, CDR1 is SGHTA and CDR2 is FQGNSA. CDR3 residues: CASSLASGGNEKLFF. CDR3 coding DNA: TGTGCCAGCAGCTTAGCGTCCGGAGGTAATGAAAAACTGTTTTTT.

This clone has only a few counts. The V and J genes are TRBV6-5 and TRBJ1-2; TRBD1 matches at 7 bases. The CDR3 sequence is 13 residues long. Germline V gives CDR1 MNHEY, CDR2 SVGAGI. J lost 8 bases, V lost 8 bases, and 11 bases had no gene match. The CDR3 here is CASGTPGQLGYTF. CDR3 bases: TGTGCCAGCGGGACCCCGGGACAGTTGGGCTACACCTTC.

The chain links TRBV29-1 to TRBJ1-2; D perhaps matches TRBD1 (5 bases). V gave up 7 bases and J gave up 8 bases, with 17 bases separating them. CDR1 is SQVTM and CDR2 is ANQGSEA in the germline V gene. CDR3 length: 12 amino acids. CDR3 amino acids: CSASGRARGYTF. CDR3 DNA: TGCAGCGCCTCGGGCAGGGCCCGAGGCTACACCTTC.

The J gene is TRBJ2-1, the V gene TRBV6-2 or TRBV6-3; 8 positions match TRBD2. J lost 4 bases, V lost 2 bases, and 4 bases had no gene match. CDR1 and CDR2 (germline): MNHEY, SVGEGT. The CDR3 runs to 15 residues. CDR3 region: CASSYRTSRYNEQFF. CDR3 in DNA: TGTGCCAGCAGTTACCGGACTAGCAGATACAATGAGCAGTTCTTC.

The V call is TRBV5-5, the J call TRBJ2-5, with 7 bases lining up with TRBD2. Germline V gene sequence: CDR1 SGHKS, CDR2 YYEKEE (reference sequence). J gave up 2 bases and V 1 base, and 5 bases lay outside the gene matches. The CDR3 consists of 15 residues. CDR3 region: CASSLSASGQETQYF. CDR3 bases: TGTGCCAGCAGCTTGTCGGCTAGCGGACAAGAGACCCAGTACTTC.

This rearrangement joins TRBV6-6 to TRBJ1-2; 10 bases agree with TRBD1. The CDR3 is made up of 15 amino acids. Germline V gene sequence: CDR1 MNHNY, CDR2 SVGAGI (reference sequence). With V trimmed by 5 bases and J by 4 bases, 7 bases remained unmatched. This CDR3 is CASSQTGGVLYGYTF. CDR3 bases: TGTGCCAGCAGTCAGACAGGGGGCGTTCTCTATGGCTACACCTTC.

The chain has TRBV28 and TRBJ1-2, with D maybe TRBD1 (5 bases). V was shortened by 10 bases and J by 4 bases, with 13 bases between the two germline ends. The CDR3 is 12 residues long. Germline V gives CDR1 MDHEN, CDR2 SYDVKM. This CDR3 reads CATIGGFYGYTF. CDR3 nucleotide sequence: TGTGCCACCATCGGGGGATTCTATGGCTACACCTTC.

The rearrangement uses TRBV7-2 and TRBJ1-4; 8 bases map to TRBD1. Germline loops: CDR1 SGHTA, CDR2 FQGNSA. The length of the CDR3 is 15 residues. J lost 7 bases, V lost 2 bases, and 6 bases had no gene match. CDR3 nucleotide sequence: TGTGCCAGCAGCTTAAGGACAGGGTTTGTTGAAAAACTGTTTTTT. It is translated as CASSLRTGFVEKLFF.

This rearrangement joins TRBV25-1 to TRBJ2-1; TRBD2 aligns across 8 bases. The CDR3 is made up of 18 amino acids. Unmatched junction bases numbered 21, after V lost 5 bases and J lost 9 bases. Germline V gives CDR1 MGHDK, CDR2 SYGVNS. The DNA for the CDR3 is TGTGCCAGCAGTCCCCATAGCCTCCGTTTCGGGGGGGCCGGTGAGCAGTTCTTC. It specifies CASSPHSLRFGGAGEQFF.

This sequence joins TRBV29-1 and TRBJ1-2; D is possibly TRBD1 (5 bases). Between the trimmed V and J ends, which lost 4 bases and 3 bases, there was a span of 15 bases. The CDR3 length is 14 residues. Germline CDR1 reads SQVTM; CDR2 reads ANQGSEA. CDR3 nucleotides: TGCAGCGTTGTCCCAGGCCGCAGGGACTATGGCTACACCTTC. Encoded protein: CSVVPGRRDYGYTF.